The clone carrying this T cell receptor (beta chain) was picked up a small number of times. Its antigen is unidentified. Healthy Caucasians, and only they, were the donors. This specimen comes from a study of identical twins. Study-level points and caveats: The study drew conclusions from cross-sectional statistical analysis, not from following the same donors.

This CDR3 comprises 16 residues. Unmatched junction bases numbered 8, after V lost 6 bases and J lost 0 bases. TCRdb reprocessed the 5' RACE reads with MiXCR, giving one entry per CDR3 protein. This sample has around 1.7 million distinct CDR3 sequences, with around a third found just once. This TCR derives from a newborn girl in good health. Sequenced: cord blood. The V gene is TRBV12-3 or TRBV12-4, the J gene TRBJ1-5; 7 positions match TRBD1. In DNA, the CDR3 is TGTGCCAGCAGGGAGGGACAGCCTTATAGCAATCAGCCCCAGCATTTT. Encoded protein: CASREGQPYSNQPQHF.